The 19 T cell receptor beta chains listed next were all sequenced from one sample in a study of Ad26.COV2.S vaccination and SARS-CoV-2 variants. TCRdb keeps only in-frame clones here, not all; method: immunoSEQ multiplex PCR. Of hundreds of thousands of clones listed, roughly 90% are singletons. Described treatment: some 19 received Ad26.COV2.S at low or high dose, single or two shots; 5 received placebo; per-sample allocation not given. Sampling was done on day 63 after the first vaccine or placebo injection. Specimen: peripheral blood, collected in a trial of Ad26.COV2.S vaccine versus placebo. The source is a person aged 18-60 years who received the Ad26.COV2.S COVID-19 vaccine or a placebo.

This clone was seen a handful of times. The genes are TRBV7-7 and TRBJ2-1, with a weak D call TRBD2 (5 bases). The V end lost 5 bases, the J end lost 0 bases, and 11 bases lay between the germline ends. Germline assignment: CDR1 SSHAT and CDR2 FNYEAQ (reference sequence). This CDR3 comprises 15 residues. The CDR3 sequence: CASSERYASYNEQFF. CDR3 coding DNA: TGTGCCAGCAGCGAGCGGTACGCCTCCTACAATGAGCAGTTCTTC.

The chain uses TRBV3-1 (or the pseudogene TRBV3-2) and TRBJ2-6; D is unresolved. V was trimmed by 0 bases and J by 2 bases, leaving 11 bases between them. The CDR3 is made up of 17 amino acids. Germline CDR1 is LGHDT and CDR2 is YNNKEL (reference sequence). CDR3 residues: CASSQDLPGPGANVLTF. The CDR3 DNA reads as TGTGCCAGCAGCCAAGACCTCCCAGGTCCTGGGGCCAACGTCCTGACTTTC.

The rearrangement links TRBV10-1 to TRBJ2-1; 10 bases are a match to TRBD2. V lost 2 bases and J lost 16; bases outside the gene matches: 5. This CDR3 is built from 12 residues. In germline, CDR1 is WNHNN, CDR2 SYGVQD (reference sequence). The CDR3 here is CASSEGTSAPFF. The DNA of the CDR3 is TGCGCCAGCAGTGAGGGGACTAGCGCCCCATTCTTC.

V is TRBV7-2 and J is TRBJ2-7; TRBD1 agrees at 7 bases. Germline lookup yields CDR1 SGHTA and CDR2 FQGNSA. There are 15 residues in the CDR3. The J segment lost 3 bases and the V segment lost 5 bases, leaving 10 bases of the junction unmatched. CDR3 protein: CASSLGTVIHYEQYF. The CDR3 region has the DNA TGTGCCAGCAGCCTCGGGACAGTGATTCACTACGAGCAGTACTTC.

The V and J genes are TRBV28 and TRBJ2-1; D is unclear. Looked up from germline, CDR1 is MDHEN and CDR2 is SYDVKM. There are 14 residues in the CDR3. Trimming shortened V by 2 bases and J by 9 bases, and 14 bases separated the two germline ends. The chain's CDR3 is CASSLPIKRGEQFF. The DNA for the CDR3 is TGTGCCAGCAGTTTACCTATAAAGCGCGGTGAGCAGTTCTTC.

The V call is TRBV30, the J call TRBJ1-2; the D is unclear. V lost 0 bases and J 6 bases, leaving 14 bases between the germline ends. From germline, CDR1 is GTSNPN and CDR2 SVGIG (reference sequence). There are 14 residues in the CDR3. Here the CDR3 DNA reads TGTGCCTGGAGTGTACGGCCGGACGGCGATGGCTACACCTTC. Translation gives CAWSVRPDGDGYTF.

This sequence joins TRBV14 and TRBJ2-7; the match to TRBD2 covers 8 bases. The V gene end was trimmed by 2 bases and the J gene end by 6 bases; junction bases not matched to a gene: 9. Germline CDR1 reads SGHDN; CDR2 reads FVKESK. This CDR3 region has 15 residues. The CDR3 loop is CASSQSGTRGSEQYF. Here the CDR3 DNA reads TGTGCCAGCAGCCAATCCGGGACTAGAGGATCCGAGCAGTACTTC.

Regarding this clone: This CDR3 is also generated by other DNA sequences in the sample. The V gene is TRBV19, the J gene TRBJ1-2, with 7 bases aligning to TRBD1. Looked up from germline, CDR1 is LNHDA and CDR2 is SQIVND (reference sequence). The CDR3 sequence is 13 residues long. The J segment lost 3 bases and the V segment lost 4 bases, leaving 2 bases of the junction unmatched. This CDR3 is CASSTDRDYGYTF. The CDR3 region has the DNA TGTGCCAGTAGTACCGACAGGGACTATGGCTACACCTTC. Based on the CDR3 plus reference TRBV19 and TRBJ1-2, the full variable domain is DGGITQSPKYLFRKEGQNVTLSCEQNLNHDAMYWYRQDPGQGLRLIYYSQIVNDFQKGDIAEGYSVSREKKESFPLTVTSAQKNPTAFYLCASSTDRDYGYTFGSGTRLTVV.

The rearrangement links TRBV11-2 to TRBJ2-1; 11 positions match TRBD2. This CDR3 is 16 amino acids long. The V gene's germline CDR1 is SGHAT and CDR2 FQNNGV. The ends lost 4 bases at V and 4 bases at J; junction bases unmatched: 6. CDR3 region: CASSYLAGGLYNEQFF. DNA of the CDR3: TGTGCCAGCAGCTACCTAGCGGGAGGCCTTTACAATGAGCAGTTCTTC.

The rearrangement joins TRBV30 to TRBJ2-7, with D perhaps matching TRBD2 (6 bases). V was clipped by 4 bases and J by 4 bases, with 17 bases between them. This CDR3 has 14 amino acids. Germline-derived CDR1 and CDR2 are GTSNPN and SVGIG (reference sequence). The chain's CDR3 is CAWNPGPGVYEQYF. The CDR3 coding sequence is TGTGCCTGGAATCCGGGCCCGGGAGTTTACGAGCAGTACTTC.

The V and J genes are TRBV3-1 (or the pseudogene TRBV3-2) and TRBJ2-7; 8 bases are a match to TRBD1. The CDR3 extends over 14 amino acids. J lost 1 base, V lost 4 bases, and 3 bases had no gene match. Germline assignment: CDR1 LGHDT and CDR2 YNNKEL (reference sequence). CDR3 sequence reads: CASSRTGTSYEQYF. CDR3 DNA sequence: TGTGCCAGCAGCCGGACAGGGACTTCCTACGAGCAGTACTTC.

The chain joins TRBV29-1 to TRBJ2-7; weak D call: TRBD1 (5 bases). With 4 bases removed from V and 1 base from J, the gap between germline ends came to 11 bases. Looked up from germline, CDR1 is SQVTM and CDR2 is ANQGSEA. This CDR3 region has 13 residues. Here the CDR3 DNA reads TGCAGCGTTGGTGGGGCAGGATCCTACGAGCAGTACTTC. This gives the protein CSVGGAGSYEQYF.

The chain employs TRBV5-1 and TRBJ2-7; 11 positions match TRBD1. Trimming cost V 5 bases and J 3 bases; bases outside gene matches: 1. The CDR3 runs 13 residues. Germline loops: CDR1 SGHRS, CDR2 YFSETQ. The CDR3, as DNA: TGCGCCAGCAGGGGACAGGGGGACTACGAGCAGTACTTC. Residues: CASRGQGDYEQYF.

V is TRBV6-2 or TRBV6-3 and J is TRBJ2-7; no definite D call. Trimming left V 2 bases short and J 0 bases short, with 20 bases between. CDR1 is MNHEY, CDR2 SVGEGT, per germline. The CDR3 runs to 18 residues. The CDR3: CASSYIEIRELSSYEQYF. The CDR3 DNA sequence: TGTGCCAGCAGTTACATAGAGATCAGAGAATTAAGCTCCTACGAGCAGTACTTC.

The J gene is TRBJ2-1, the V gene TRBV6-2 or TRBV6-3; no firm D call. The CDR3 loop spans 12 amino acids. V was clipped by 5 bases and J by 4 bases, with 6 bases between them. Germline lookup yields CDR1 MNHEY and CDR2 SVGEGT. The CDR3 sequence is CASSDGYNEQFF. As DNA, the CDR3 is TGTGCCAGCAGTGACGGGTACAATGAGCAGTTCTTC.

This chain uses TRBV28 with TRBJ2-7; perhaps TRBD1 as D (7 bases). CDR1 and CDR2 (germline): MDHEN, SYDVKM. V dropped 3 bases and J dropped 7 bases, with 13 bases sitting between them. The CDR3 totals 13 residues. The CDR3, as DNA: TGTGCCAGCAGTTTCTTGGAGGGGGCAGAGCAGTACTTC. Its protein product is CASSFLEGAEQYF.

This chain links TRBV7-2 with TRBJ1-2, with 7 bases identical to TRBD1. The length of the CDR3 is 14 residues. Unmatched junction bases numbered 7, after V lost 4 bases and J lost 5 bases. Germline V CDR1 and CDR2: SGHTA, FQGNSA. CDR3 in DNA: TGTGCCAGCAGCTGGGCGACAGGGAATTATGGCTACACCTTC. Protein product: CASSWATGNYGYTF.

The chain uses TRBV10-2 and TRBJ2-7, with D possibly being TRBD2 (7 bases). V shed 9 bases and J shed 5 bases, with 20 bases lying between them. The CDR3 runs 14 residues. In germline, CDR1 is WSHSY, CDR2 SAAADI. DNA for the CDR3: TGCGCCAGTGGGAGGGGGGATGGGTCTCACGAGCAGTACTTC. It specifies CASGRGDGSHEQYF.

The gene calls are TRBV5-1 and TRBJ2-7, with 7 bases aligning to TRBD1. V dropped 2 bases and J dropped 5; count of bases not matched to a gene: 7. Germline CDR1 and CDR2: SGHRS and YFSETQ. The CDR3 has 14 amino acids. This CDR3 reads CASSFWTGHDEQYF. Here the CDR3 DNA reads TGCGCCAGCAGCTTTTGGACAGGTCACGACGAGCAGTACTTC. Using reference TRBV5-1 and TRBJ2-7 for the parts outside the CDR3, the full variable domain is KAGVTQTPRYLIKTRGQQVTLSCSPISGHRSVSWYQQTPGQGLQFLFEYFSETQRNKGNFPGRFSGRQFSNSRSEMNVSTLELGDSALYLCASSFWTGHDEQYFGPGTRLTVT.